The 17 T cell receptor beta chains below all came from one sample that was sequenced in a study of blood T cells in healthy people across ages. A sample-barcoded 5' primer and a J-beta primer mix were used in a second PCR of roughly 7 to 11 cycles. MiXCR was run by TCRdb on the 5' RACE reads, yielding one entry per CDR3 protein. The sample has some 1,800,000 distinct CDR3 sequences; about two fifths are singletons. Sequencing used blood. These receptors came from a human donor in good health.

The chain has TRBV27 and TRBJ2-4, with 7 bases fitting TRBD2. V shed 4 bases, J shed 1 base, and the junction held 4 bases outside the gene matches. The length of the CDR3 is 15 residues. The V gene's germline CDR1 is MNHEY and CDR2 SMNVEV (reference sequence). The CDR3: CASSSAGVAKNIQYF. The DNA for the CDR3 is TGTGCCAGCAGTTCCGCGGGGGTGGCCAAAAACATTCAGTACTTC.

The V gene is TRBV7-9, the J gene TRBJ1-1, with unresolved D. There are 11 residues in the CDR3. Germline V gene lookup returns CDR1 SEHNR and CDR2 FQNEAQ (reference sequence). V was trimmed by 5 bases and J by 11 bases, leaving 12 bases between them. CDR3 sequence (DNA): TGTGCCAGCAGCAATCGGGATAGGGCTTTCTTT. This sequence encodes CASSNRDRAFF.

The J gene is TRBJ2-5, the V gene TRBV29-1; D may match TRBD1 or TRBD2 (5 bases each). Germline CDR1 and CDR2: SQVTM and ANQGSEA. This CDR3 contains 13 residues. The ends were cut back, 3 bases at V and 5 bases at J, with 13 bases in the middle. The CDR3 DNA is TGCAGCGTTGATGACGGGACGGGGGAGACCCAGTACTTC. Translating gives CSVDDGTGETQYF.

This chain joins TRBV4-1 and TRBJ2-7; D remains unclear. The CDR3 consists of 13 residues. V was clipped by 4 bases and J by 6 bases, with 13 bases between them. CDR1 is MGHRA and CDR2 is YSYEKL in the germline V gene. The CDR3 here is CASSLQWVGEQYF. DNA for the CDR3: TGCGCCAGCAGCCTTCAATGGGTTGGCGAGCAGTACTTC.

In its sample, this clonotype was seen once. One base away lies a much larger clone, so this may be a sequencing read error. This chain links TRBV4-1 with TRBJ2-5, with D perhaps TRBD2 (6 bases). Per germline, CDR1 MGHRA and CDR2 YSYEKL. The CDR3 sequence is 14 residues long. V was cut by 4 bases and J by 5 bases, with 14 bases left in between. CDR3 region: CASSLRLDYETQYF. The CDR3 DNA follows: TGCGCCAGCAGCCTTCGACTAGACTACGAGACCCAGTACTTC.

V usage is TRBV9 and J usage is TRBJ2-5, with 10 bases that match TRBD2. The germline V gene has CDR1 SGDLS and CDR2 YYNGEE. The ends lost 4 bases at V and 1 base at J; junction bases unmatched: 10. The CDR3 has 17 residues. This CDR3 reads CASSPLRTSGIQETQYF. CDR3 DNA: TGTGCCAGCAGCCCATTGAGGACTAGCGGAATCCAAGAGACCCAGTACTTC.

The table lists this clonotype with a few counts. This rearrangement joins TRBV28 to TRBJ2-4, with D possibly being TRBD1 (6 bases). CDR1 and CDR2 (germline): MDHEN, SYDVKM. The CDR3 is made up of 14 amino acids. Trimming removed 5 bases at V and 6 bases at J, with 14 bases between. Here the CDR3 reads CASSPDRSRNIQYF. The CDR3 DNA is TGTGCCAGCAGTCCGGACAGAAGCCGAAACATTCAGTACTTC.

This chain connects TRBV19 to TRBJ2-1; 9 positions agree with TRBD2. The germline gives CDR1 LNHDA, CDR2 SQIVND (reference sequence). The CDR3 extends over 15 amino acids. With V trimmed by 4 bases and J by 2 bases, 3 bases remained unmatched. The CDR3 nucleotides are TGTGCCAGTAGTACAGCTAGCGGGGCCTACAATGAGCAGTTCTTC. Its translation: CASSTASGAYNEQFF.

This clonotype showed up just a few times. The chain couples TRBV7-2 to TRBJ1-6; maybe TRBD1 (6 bases). The V gene lost 5 bases and the J gene lost 1 base, with 9 bases spanning the gap. CDR3 size: 15 residues. Germline CDR1 SGHTA, CDR2 FQGNSA. The CDR3 DNA reads as TGTGCCAGCAGCGTCACAGGGTCCTATAATTCACCCCTCCACTTT. Encoded protein: CASSVTGSYNSPLHF.

CDR3: CASSAQGRYGYTF. Written as DNA, the CDR3 is TGTGCCAGCAGCGCCCAGGGGAGATATGGCTACACCTTC. The chain employs TRBV9 and TRBJ1-2; tentative D call: TRBD1 (6 bases). V lost 3 bases, J lost 5 bases, and 11 bases lay in between. CDR1 SGDLS and CDR2 YYNGEE come from the germline V gene. The CDR3 length is 13 residues.

This clonotype was recorded once. The rearrangement links TRBV5-1 to TRBJ2-7, with 12 bases matching TRBD2. The V gene's germline CDR1 is SGHRS and CDR2 YFSETQ. The CDR3 contains 15 residues. V dropped 4 bases and J dropped 5; count of bases not matched to a gene: 7. The CDR3 DNA sequence: TGCGCCAGCAGCCAGAGGACTAGCGGGGAGGACGAGCAGTACTTC. Its protein is CASSQRTSGEDEQYF. Full variable domain (outside the CDR3, taken from reference TRBV5-1 and TRBJ2-7): KAGVTQTPRYLIKTRGQQVTLSCSPISGHRSVSWYQQTPGQGLQFLFEYFSETQRNKGNFPGRFSGRQFSNSRSEMNVSTLELGDSALYLCASSQRTSGEDEQYFGPGTRLTVT.

Remarks on this clonotype: The junction does not match germline at one end; this may be a read error. The CDR3 protein is CASGLGGLSKNIQYF. Here the CDR3 DNA reads TGTGCCAGCGGCTTAGGAGGGTTATCCAAAAACATTCAGTACTTC. The chain carries TRBV13 and TRBJ2-4, with D possibly matching TRBD2 (6 bases). Germline assignment: CDR1 PRHDT and CDR2 FYEKMQ (reference sequence). The CDR3 covers 15 residues.

This chain joins TRBV12-3 or TRBV12-4 and TRBJ2-7; D possibly corresponds to TRBD2 (6 bases). Trimming shortened V by 2 bases and J by 0 bases, and 11 bases separated the two germline ends. The CDR3 is made up of 15 amino acids. The CDR3 sequence is CASSLRGTHSYEQYF. The DNA for the CDR3 is TGTGCCAGCAGTTTACGGGGGACTCACTCCTACGAGCAGTACTTC.

The chain uses TRBV29-1 and TRBJ1-1; D gene unclear. Trimming shortened V by 6 bases and J by 0 bases, and 8 bases separated the two germline ends. The CDR3 totals 12 residues. The germline CDR1 and CDR2 sequences are SQVTM and ANQGSEA. The CDR3 region is CSVRLMNTEAFF. The CDR3 nucleotides are TGCAGCGTGAGACTTATGAACACTGAAGCTTTCTTT.

The rearrangement joins TRBV20-1 to TRBJ1-6; 9 bases are shared with TRBD1. CDR3 length equals 15 residues. The V gene end was trimmed by 5 bases and the J gene end by 11 bases; junction bases not matched to a gene: 13. Per the germline V gene, CDR1 is DFQATT and CDR2 is SNEGSKA (reference sequence). The CDR3 sequence: CSAQAQGQGMTPLHF. The CDR3 region has the DNA TGCAGTGCTCAAGCACAGGGACAGGGTATGACACCCCTCCACTTT.

This clonotype has only a few counts. The rearrangement links TRBV9 to TRBJ1-1; 7 bases match TRBD1. The CDR3 contains 14 residues. V lost 3 bases and J lost 1; bases outside the gene matches: 3. Germline assignment: CDR1 SGDLS and CDR2 YYNGEE. The CDR3 nucleotides are TGTGCCAGCAGCGCCAACAGGGGGAACACTGAAGCTTTCTTT. Translated, it gives CASSANRGNTEAFF.

The V call is TRBV20-1, the J call TRBJ2-7, with 8 positions matching TRBD2. After removal of 5 bases from V and 3 bases from J, the junction contained 9 bases not matched to a gene. Looked up from germline, CDR1 is DFQATT and CDR2 is SNEGSKA (reference sequence). This CDR3 has 14 residues. CDR3: CSAFTHGGDYEQYF. The CDR3 DNA is TGCAGTGCTTTTACCCACGGGGGGGACTACGAGCAGTACTTC.